These T cell receptor beta chains were read from a single sample in a study of blood T cell repertoires in COVID-19. The method was immunoSEQ multiplex PCR; TCRdb's version includes in-frame clones alone and lacks a portion of them. The sample lists about 120,000 clones; 90% were seen once. Material: peripheral blood. Every receptor here comes from an older woman with COVID-19, enrolled during active disease. The CDR3 runs from the conserved cysteine through the conserved F or W. A D gene is named only where the DNA matches it firmly.

V	D	CDR3
TRBV28	-	CASSFWGDNEKLFF
TRBV6-5	-	CASSSDRQYGYTF
TRBV18	-	CASSPQPQYNEQFF
TRBV12-5	TRBD1	CASGLGQRSYSNQPQHF
TRBV11-3	-	CASSRTSQVLETQYF
TRBV3-1/TRBV3-2	-	CASSQGLGSTDTQYF
TRBV6-1	-	CASSEGQLYYGYTF
TRBV7-2	-	CASTRRRGYEQYF
TRBV2	-	CASSAGPNTEAFF
TRBV13	TRBD1	CASSARTGVRSYNEQFF
TRBV12-3/TRBV12-4	-	CASSDARGPEAFF
TRBV11-2	-	CASSLRGSLYTDTQYF
TRBV6-1	-	CASSDSRQLDTQYF
TRBV5-6	TRBD1	CASSLSGQGGIQPQHF
TRBV7-3	-	CASSVFSGETQYF
TRBV6-5	-	CASSPGDIGEKLFF
TRBV2	TRBD1	CASSETGTGNSPLHF
TRBV7-9	-	CASSSMDMAVGRLFF
TRBV9	-	CASSVVPLDSEAFF
TRBV18	TRBD1	CASSLGLDRGSGNTIYF
TRBV7-9	-	CASSPQAVNTEAFF
TRBV2	TRBD1	CASSTIQGSQPQHF
TRBV19	-	CASSAGGDTEAFF
TRBV7-9	-	CASSRVDSFYGYTF
TRBV6-5	-	CASTERGTGELFF
TRBV6-5	-	CASSLTGMGNQPQHF
TRBV29-1	-	CSVVGANYGYTF
TRBV6-5	-	CASNRETGPYGYTF
TRBV20-1	-	CSASTGVNQPQHF
TRBV7-9	-	CASTNRLLNEQFF
TRBV4-1	-	CASSQLHRENEKLFF
TRBV6-5	-	CASSIRELQFYGYTF
TRBV6-1	-	CASSEAGVGNTIYF
TRBV11-2	-	CASSQAGASNEKLFF
TRBV28	TRBD1	CAWRDRGFTEAFF
TRBV6-1	TRBD1	CASSEQDRRGEAFF
TRBV19	-	CASSIVPRTGKRNEQFF
TRBV7-6	-	CASSSWDWSQSTTNEKLFF
TRBV14	-	CASSQSGLGAFF
TRBV2	TRBD1	CASSQEQGLHEQYF
TRBV7-2	TRBD1	CASSLDAGQGSEGYTF
TRBV6-5	-	CASSTAARLSYEQYF